The rows below give T cell receptor beta chains drawn from one sample of a study of response to subunit inactivated influenza vaccine. TCRdb reanalysed the RT-PCR reads using MiXCR and keeps one entry per CDR3 protein. The repertoire holds a few hundred thousand distinct CDR3 sequences, about 20% seen once, with about a tenth in the top ten. Sequences were derived from PBMCs from blood, sampled roughly 20 months after vaccination. The receptors originated from a man between 50 and 69 years old who received an inactivated influenza vaccine. Each CDR3 is given with its conserved first and last residue.

j_call v_call cdr3_aa
TRBJ2-7 TRBV6-5 CASSYVGAREQYF
TRBJ2-5 TRBV28 CASRRNRELIETQYF
TRBJ2-7 TRBV9 CASSAPRRNEQYF
TRBJ2-7 TRBV28 CASSFGLAGYEQYF
TRBJ1-1 TRBV24-1 CATSENGRSTEAFF
TRBJ1-2 TRBV7-2 CASSLATGSNYGYTF
TRBJ1-2 TRBV4-3 CASSPGGGDYGYTF
TRBJ2-7 TRBV3-1 CASSHGTPEQYF
TRBJ1-2 TRBV18 CASSAAGMNYGYTF
TRBJ1-4 TRBV4-1 CASSLSGPLEKLFF
TRBJ1-4 TRBV7-6 CASSPGTRANEKLFF
TRBJ1-1 TRBV4-1 CASSQERGLRSEAFF
TRBJ1-4 TRBV6-2/TRBV6-3 CASSYAGTAEKLFF
TRBJ2-7 TRBV29-1 CSVEDGSVEQYF
TRBJ2-1 TRBV12-3/TRBV12-4 CASSPLWTSGANEQFF
TRBJ1-5 TRBV4-1 CASSQVHSAASNQPQHF
TRBJ1-1 TRBV5-5 CASRRTGGNQEAFF
TRBJ2-1 TRBV15 CATSRDFLGGRHEQFF
TRBJ1-1 TRBV7-2 CASSPSRDHTEAFF
TRBJ1-2 TRBV29-1 CSVREGRYGYTF
TRBJ1-1 TRBV12-3/TRBV12-4 CASSGQGPATEAFF
TRBJ2-1 TRBV6-5 CASSYSISSGDEQFF
TRBJ1-2 TRBV20-1 CSARPWTDQEGYTF
TRBJ1-2 TRBV20-1 CSAKQEVGYGYTF
TRBJ1-2 TRBV6-2/TRBV6-3 CASTDPPGGYTF
TRBJ1-1 TRBV12-3/TRBV12-4 CASSQKARWNTEAFF
TRBJ2-3 TRBV29-1 CSTSSTDTQYF